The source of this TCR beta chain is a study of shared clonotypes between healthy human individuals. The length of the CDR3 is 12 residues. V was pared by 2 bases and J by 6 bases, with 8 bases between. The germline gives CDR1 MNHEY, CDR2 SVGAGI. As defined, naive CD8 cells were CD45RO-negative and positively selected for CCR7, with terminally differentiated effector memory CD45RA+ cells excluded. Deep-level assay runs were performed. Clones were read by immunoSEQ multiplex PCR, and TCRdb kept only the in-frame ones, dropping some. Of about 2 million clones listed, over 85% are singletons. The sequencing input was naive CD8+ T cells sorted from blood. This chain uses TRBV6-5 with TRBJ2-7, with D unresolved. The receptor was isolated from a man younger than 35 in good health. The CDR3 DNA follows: TGTGCCAGCAGTTACACGGACGGCGAGCAGTACTTC. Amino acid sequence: CASSYTDGEQYF.